A single sample is the source of the 20 T cell receptor beta chains below, sequenced in a study of beta chain features in type 1 diabetes. Whole-study results and caveats: There was a moderate but significant shortening of TCRB CDR3s in all four CD4+ subsets of Type 1 diabetes patients.

Their specific antigens are unknown. What was sequenced were expressed TCRB transcripts, since all of the isolated RNA had been reverse transcribed. TCRdb's copy holds only in-frame clones and misses some; the assay was immunoSEQ multiplex PCR. This table holds about 240,000 clones, roughly 14% found once. Specimen: naive CD4+ T cells from blood. Receptors originate from a man aged 30 to 45 with type 1 diabetes.

This clone was picked up a small number of times. V is TRBV5-1 and J is TRBJ2-1; TRBD2 is a possible D gene (6 bases). CDR3 size: 13 residues. V was cut by 7 bases and J by 8 bases, with 16 bases left in between. The germline CDR1 and CDR2 sequences are SGHRS and YFSETQ. The CDR3 here is CASQLGSSDEQFF. Written as DNA, the CDR3 is TGCGCCAGCCAGCTTGGATCTAGCGATGAGCAGTTCTTC.

The V and J genes are TRBV5-1 and TRBJ1-1, with 9 bases lining up with TRBD1. Germline-derived CDR1 and CDR2 are SGHRS and YFSETQ. The CDR3 is 15 residues long. V gave up 1 base and J gave up 4 bases; unmatched junction bases: 5. CDR3 sequence reads: CASSLTDRGSTEAFF. The DNA of the CDR3 is TGCGCCAGCAGCTTGACGGACAGGGGAAGCACTGAAGCTTTCTTT.

This clone was counted only a few times. The CDR3 loop reads CASSIAYQGAYEQYF. The CDR3 bases are TGTGCCAGTAGTATAGCTTATCAGGGGGCTTACGAGCAGTACTTC. V is TRBV19 and J is TRBJ2-7; 8 bases match TRBD1. Germline V gives CDR1 LNHDA, CDR2 SQIVND (reference sequence). J was trimmed by 4 bases and V by 1 base; bases with no gene match: 6. The CDR3 length is 15 residues.

The chain links TRBV12-5 to TRBJ2-3, with D tentatively TRBD2 (6 bases). Deletions cut 6 bases from V and 6 bases from J, with 16 bases between. This CDR3 has 14 residues. The germline V gene encodes CDR1 LGHNT and CDR2 FRNRAP. The CDR3 spells CASGWDWQVDTQYF. The CDR3 DNA sequence: TGTGCTAGTGGCTGGGACTGGCAAGTGGATACGCAGTATTTT.

This clone was counted between two and nine times. The V and J genes are TRBV2 and TRBJ1-5; D remains unclear. V shed 1 base and J shed 0 bases, with 7 bases lying between them. The length of the CDR3 is 15 residues. Germline CDR1 is SNHLY and CDR2 is FYNNEI. The CDR3 nucleotides read TGTGCCAGCAGTGAAGGAGCGAATAGCAATCAGCCCCAGCATTTT. This codes for CASSEGANSNQPQHF. Full variable domain (rest looked up from reference TRBV2 and TRBJ1-5): EPEVTQTPSHQVTQMGQEVILRCVPISNHLYFYWYRQILGQKVEFLVSFYNNEISEKSEIFDDQFSVERPDGSNFTLKIRSTKLEDSAMYFCASSEGANSNQPQHFGDGTRLSIL.

This clone was seen repeatedly, ten times or more. This chain joins TRBV23-1 and TRBJ2-7; D gene uncertain. TRBV23-1 is recorded as an ORF, its role being uncertain. V was cut by 9 bases and J by 4 bases, with 19 bases left in between. This CDR3 comprises 14 residues. CDR3 DNA: TGCGCCAGTCCAACAGCACCCGGCCTTTACGAGCAGTACTTC. This sequence encodes CASPTAPGLYEQYF.

The chain combines TRBV7-9 with TRBJ2-1; 7 positions match TRBD1. Trimming took 3 bases from V and 7 from J; bases not matched to a gene: 3. There are 13 residues in the CDR3. Germline V lookup: CDR1 SEHNR, CDR2 FQNEAQ (reference sequence). CDR3 sequence (DNA): TGTGCCAGCAGCTTCCAGGGGGTAAATGAGCAGTTCTTC. Its translation is CASSFQGVNEQFF.

In nucleotides, the CDR3 is TGTGCCAGCTCACCCCGGACAGGGTCTCCCTCTGGGGCCAACGTCCTGACTTTC. Its protein is CASSPRTGSPSGANVLTF. This chain connects TRBV18 to TRBJ2-6, with 8 bases identical to TRBD1. The CDR3 spans 18 residues. Trimming removed 3 bases from V and 0 bases from J; junction bases left unmatched: 7. Germline V gene data show CDR1 as KGHSH and CDR2 as LQKENI.

The chain couples TRBV11-2 to TRBJ2-5; the D gene is possibly TRBD1 (6 bases). Per germline, CDR1 SGHAT and CDR2 FQNNGV. Trimming took 7 bases from V and 3 from J, leaving 24 bases between them. This CDR3 region has 17 residues. The CDR3 coding sequence is TGTGCCAGCACCCTCCGGCCCGGGGCAGGGGTGAAAGAGACCCAGTACTTC. Translating gives CASTLRPGAGVKETQYF.

In this sample, this clone turned up a few times. V gene TRBV19 combines with J gene TRBJ1-5; TRBD1 agrees at 8 bases. J was trimmed by 7 bases and V by 8 bases; bases with no gene match: 13. This CDR3 is built from 15 residues. Germline values: CDR1 LNHDA, CDR2 SQIVND (reference sequence). The CDR3 coding sequence is TGTGCCAGTTCCCCCTCGGACAGGGAATACCAGCCCCAGCATTTT. Its protein is CASSPSDREYQPQHF.

This clone was counted between two and nine times. A read error may produce the germline difference seen at one junction end. The genes are TRBV7-7 and TRBJ2-5; 8 bases line up with TRBD1. This CDR3 is 14 amino acids long. Germline V gives CDR1 SSHAT, CDR2 FNYEAQ (reference sequence). CDR3 coding DNA: TGTGCTAGCAGCTCCGGACAGGGTTGGGAGACCCAGTACTTC. This translates into CASSSGQGWETQYF.

The CDR3 coding sequence is TGTGCCAGCAGCTCCACCAACTACAGGGGGCAAGCCTACAATGAGCAGTTCTTC. It encodes CASSSTNYRGQAYNEQFF. The chain recombines TRBV7-9 with TRBJ2-1; 9 bases match TRBD1. Germline-derived CDR1 and CDR2 are SEHNR and FQNEAQ (reference sequence). This CDR3 region has 18 residues. The V gene end was trimmed by 4 bases and the J gene end by 2 bases; junction bases not matched to a gene: 12.

This clone occurred a few times. The V call is TRBV5-1, the J call TRBJ2-6; D uncertain. V lost 0 bases and J 3 bases, leaving 7 bases between the germline ends. The germline CDR1 and CDR2 sequences are SGHRS and YFSETQ. The CDR3 consists of 15 residues. The CDR3 sequence is CASSLALGGANVLTF. CDR3 sequence (DNA): TGCGCCAGCAGCTTGGCTCTCGGTGGGGCCAACGTCCTGACTTTC.

V and J are TRBV14 and TRBJ2-7; no reliable D call. The CDR3 contains 15 residues. Germline V lookup: CDR1 SGHDN, CDR2 FVKESK. Deletions cut 2 bases from V and 6 bases from J, with 17 bases between. For the CDR3, the DNA is TGTGCCAGCAGCCAACTAACGACTCCTCCTGGCGAGCAGTACTTC. As protein: CASSQLTTPPGEQYF.

CDR3 protein: CASSQTGVSPKNIQYF. CDR3 sequence (DNA): TGTGCCAGCAGCCAAACAGGCGTTTCTCCCAAAAACATTCAGTACTTC. The chain is built from TRBV11-2 and TRBJ2-4; tentative D call: TRBD1 (5 bases). This CDR3 spans 16 amino acids. Germline V gene sequence: CDR1 SGHAT, CDR2 FQNNGV. V lost 5 bases and J lost 2, with 16 bases in between.

The CDR3 protein is CSVDGQGTYNEQFF. Here the CDR3 DNA reads TGCAGCGTTGATGGACAGGGGACCTACAATGAGCAGTTCTTC. This chain joins TRBV29-1 and TRBJ2-1; 9 nucleotides match TRBD1. The CDR3 runs to 14 residues. Germline V gives CDR1 SQVTM, CDR2 ANQGSEA. V lost 3 bases, J lost 2 bases, and 2 bases stayed unmatched.

Details on this clone: The germline gene is not matched at one end of the junction; a read error may be the cause. The rearrangement links TRBV11-2 to TRBJ2-1; 7 bases align to TRBD2. Germline lookup yields CDR1 SGHAT and CDR2 FQNNGV. The CDR3 totals 15 residues. CDR3 nucleotide sequence: TGTGCCAGCAGCTTAGACGGACTAGTCTACAATGGGCAGTTCTTC. Amino acid sequence: CASSLDGLVYNGQFF.

This clone occurred a few times. The chain combines TRBV28 with TRBJ2-1; 8 nucleotides line up with TRBD2. The CDR3 has 16 amino acids. Germline CDR1 and CDR2: MDHEN and SYDVKM. The junction had 13 bases not matched to a gene; V was cut back by 5 bases and J by 7 bases. CDR3 amino acids: CASSPRGAGAGNEQFF. In DNA form, the CDR3 reads TGTGCCAGCAGTCCCAGGGGAGCGGGGGCGGGGAATGAGCAGTTCTTC.

This clone was counted only a few times. The V and J genes are TRBV4-1 and TRBJ2-2, with D possibly being TRBD2 (5 bases). Between the trimmed V and J ends, which lost 0 bases and 5 bases, there was a span of 13 bases. Germline V gene lookup returns CDR1 MGHRA and CDR2 YSYEKL. This CDR3 region has 16 residues. The CDR3 region is CASSQDPRELTGELFF. CDR3 in DNA: TGCGCCAGCAGCCAAGACCCCCGGGAATTGACCGGGGAGCTGTTTTTT.

The rearrangement links TRBV5-4 to TRBJ1-2; 7 nucleotides match TRBD1. Germline-derived CDR1 and CDR2 are SGHNT and YYREEE (reference sequence). After removal of 3 bases from V and 4 bases from J, the junction contained 9 bases not matched to a gene. The CDR3 runs 15 residues. The CDR3 sequence is CASSWGTARGYGYTF. In nucleotides, the CDR3 is TGTGCCAGCAGCTGGGGGACAGCGCGGGGCTATGGCTACACCTTC.